A selection of T cell receptor beta chains follows, all from one sample in a study of T cell responses to AZD1222 COVID-19 vaccine. Sequencing was performed with immunoSEQ multiplex PCR; in TCRdb, only in-frame clones are kept and a portion is missing. The profile covers 90,000 to 140,000 clones, with over 75% appearing a single time and about 2.3% taken by the ten largest. Material: peripheral blood, obtained on day 0 of AZD1222 vaccination. The receptors originated from an adult in good health. The CDR3 runs from the conserved cysteine through the conserved F or W. A D gene is named only where the DNA matches it firmly. Size is stated for part of the rows, as once, few or many counts, or as a class when the clone is expanded.

.	TRBV19	many	TRBJ1-5	CASSSSRGSTSNQPQHF	TGTGCCAGTAGTTCCTCCAGGGGCTCCACAAGCAATCAGCCCCAGCATTTT
.	TRBV19	.	TRBJ1-6	CASSPHTSTNSPLHF	TGTGCCAGTAGTCCACATACAAGCACCAATTCACCCCTCCACTTT
TRBD1	TRBV29-1	.	TRBJ1-2	CSVTGTDYGYTF	TGCAGCGTCACCGGGACAGACTATGGCTACACCTTC
.	TRBV28	.	TRBJ1-1	CASSSRMNTEAFF	TGTGCCAGCAGTTCCAGGATGAACACTGAAGCTTTCTTT
.	TRBV2	once	TRBJ1-4	CASSEAGQGDEKLFF	TGTGCCAGCAGTGAAGCGGGGCAGGGTGATGAAAAACTGTTTTTT
TRBD2	TRBV5-4	.	TRBJ2-5	CASSSGTSGGARYWNF	TGTGCCAGCAGCTCGGGGACTAGCGGGGGCGCCCGGTATTGGAACTTC
.	TRBV19	once	TRBJ1-1	CASDTDGGYTEAFF	TGTGCCAGTGACACGGATGGAGGGTACACTGAAGCTTTCTTT
TRBD1	TRBV7-6	.	TRBJ2-7	CASSTWDRGRDEQYF	TGTGCCAGCAGCACCTGGGACAGGGGGCGCGACGAGCAGTACTTC
.	TRBV19	.	TRBJ2-5	CASSIDRETQYF	TGTGCCAGTAGTATAGACAGGGAGACCCAGTACTTC
.	TRBV4-3	.	TRBJ1-5	CASSQERAWQPQHF	TGCGCCAGCAGCCAAGAGAGGGCTTGGCAGCCCCAGCATTTT
.	TRBV20-1	.	TRBJ2-7	CSASLGTGEQYF	TGCAGTGCTAGTTTAGGGACGGGCGAGCAGTACTTC
TRBD1	TRBV11-3	.	TRBJ2-6	CASSSPKTGAVSGANVLTF	TGTGCCAGCAGCTCACCTAAGACAGGGGCAGTCTCTGGGGCCAACGTCCTGACTTTC
.	TRBV7-2	.	TRBJ2-3	CASSLAVAGQITDTQYF	TGTGCCAGCAGCTTAGCGGTTGCTGGACAGATCACAGATACGCAGTATTTT
.	TRBV27	.	TRBJ1-3	CASSPRQPGNTIYF	TGTGCCAGCAGTCCCCGACAGCCTGGAAACACCATATATTTT
TRBD2	TRBV7-3	.	TRBJ2-1	CASSSPSGASSYNEQFF	TGTGCCAGCAGCTCACCTAGCGGGGCGAGCTCCTACAATGAGCAGTTCTTC
.	TRBV4-3	once	TRBJ2-5	CASSSIGTGSQETQYF	TGCGCCAGCAGCTCCATTGGAACAGGGAGCCAAGAGACCCAGTACTTC
.	TRBV2	.	TRBJ1-3	CASSEWGYGNTIYF	TGTGCCAGCAGTGAATGGGGTTATGGAAACACCATATATTTT
.	TRBV27	.	TRBJ2-2	CASSLSTITGELFF	TGTGCCAGCAGTTTATCGACTATCACCGGGGAGCTGTTTTTT
.	TRBV27	.	TRBJ1-5	CASSFTGYQPQHF	TGTGCCAGCAGTTTCACGGGCTATCAGCCCCAGCATTTT
.	TRBV29-1	.	TRBJ2-1	CSVDGGRNHNEQFF	TGCAGCGTTGATGGGGGGCGGAACCACAATGAGCAGTTCTTC
.	TRBV5-6	.	TRBJ1-2	CASSLGQVNYGYTF	TGTGCCAGCAGCTTGGGACAGGTGAACTATGGCTACACCTTC
.	TRBV3-1/TRBV3-2	.	TRBJ1-1	CASSREQNTEAFF	TGTGCCAGCAGCCGAGAACAGAACACTGAAGCTTTCTTT